These T cell receptor beta chains were read from a single sample in a study of T cells after yellow fever vaccination. MiXCR, applied by TCRdb to the 5' RACE reads, yields one record per CDR3 protein. Seen here are hundreds of thousands of distinct CDR3 sequences, around an eighth observed once, and the top ten hold roughly an eighth. The sequencing used PBMCs, collected on the day of the yellow fever booster vaccination. These receptors all come from a man aged 25-45 years who received the YFV17D yellow fever vaccine. CDR3s leave out the opening cysteine and the closing phenylalanine or tryptophan. Size values are once, few and many counts, or a class for expanded clones, and some rows have none.

length,V,size,CDR3
9,TRBV7-9,few,AILGNTEAF
15,TRBV9,few,ASSVVEMGFSSYGYT
13,TRBV6-1,-,ASRPTGALNTEAF
11,TRBV19,-,ASSITGGDTQY
13,TRBV24-1,many,ATSATGAGYNEQF
17,TRBV5-1,few,ASSSPSGTDILAQETQY
13,TRBV4-3,-,ASSQIDGANYGYT
10,TRBV10-3,-,AISESRDEQF
14,TRBV13,-,ASSSPGLKSSYEQY
11,TRBV5-6,few,ASNERNQETQY
13,TRBV15,few,ATSGKTGPNYGYT
13,TRBV2,-,ASSDPGGRRDTQY
16,TRBV5-6,few,ASSLDRGSRWLNVEQY
18,TRBV5-4,-,ASSLSGTSGTGRVQETQY
14,TRBV27,few,ASSLSARPAGRTQY
11,TRBV7-6,few,ASSSTAKNIQY
13,TRBV7-9,-,ASSSWKRDYNEQF
12,TRBV2,-,ASSEGNLNNEQF
11,TRBV27,-,ASGTSEYNEQF
13,TRBV7-2,-,ASSLEAGPQETQY
15,TRBV7-2,-,ASSLALDWGKTDTQY
13,TRBV7-8,-,ASSRGTGGRYEQY
15,TRBV20-1,-,CAREGGLAESTDTQY
10,TRBV7-2,few,ASSLGTYTQY
13,TRBV7-9,-,ASSFALRPNEKLF
11,TRBV10-2,few,ASSETGRNEQY
14,TRBV7-2,few,ASSLGLLIQNTEAF
12,TRBV20-1,few,SARVGEGPHEQF
14,TRBV5-1,-,ASSLGGADGANVLT
12,TRBV4-2,few,ASSQDITYEKLF
12,TRBV20-1,few,SAVQMTSAYEQY
13,TRBV10-3,few,AISELAGGPDTQY
12,TRBV7-9,-,ASSLASEYNEQF
12,TRBV5-1,few,ASSLGRNYNEQF
16,TRBV5-1,-,ASSLAVNSGRAGDTQY
11,TRBV29-1,many,SVRHSSSGEQY
10,TRBV6-5,many,ASSSPRGEQF
12,TRBV12-3/TRBV12-4,-,ASSFGTRRDTQY
14,TRBV7-9,few,ASSLGYRGTNTEAF
13,TRBV10-3,-,AISETRTSYNEQF
12,TRBV9,few,ASSVMTANYGYT
13,TRBV7-9,many,ASSSGTSPTDTQY
14,TRBV5-4,many,ASSLGGQGVVGELF
13,TRBV20-1,-,SVQRYGPPPNEQF
12,TRBV19,few,ASSLGTGYSPLH
14,TRBV11-2,once,ASSSSREVSYNEQF
13,TRBV6-1,-,ASSTTAGAIDTQY
10,TRBV5-1,few,ASYVERGTQY
10,TRBV6-6,many,ASSSGPLPQH
13,TRBV5-5,-,ASSFQGGSSETQY
12,TRBV5-4,few,ASSFRGRTGELF
9,TRBV6-5,few,ASSYGSTQY
12,TRBV7-2,few,ASSATGGNYEQY
12,TRBV19,once,ATSVVGLNTEAF